The clone carrying this T cell receptor beta chain was observed once. Its specificity is not known. This specimen belongs to a study of T cell responses to AZD1222 COVID-19 vaccine. Study-wide findings and caveats: Clonal diversity may have been underestimated in mostly white British donors. Samples come after the peak T cell response, not at day 14. Nearly half of spike-specific TCRs reportedly go after variant regions that carry no mutations.

Sequencing was performed with immunoSEQ multiplex PCR; in TCRdb, only in-frame clones are kept and a portion is missing. Here the sample spans some 99,000 clones, roughly 86% being singletons. Here the sequenced sample was peripheral blood, taken 28 days after the second AZD1222 dose. The receptor was derived from an adult who received the AZD1222 COVID-19 vaccine.

CDR3 nucleotides: TGTGCCAGCAGCCGGGACAGGGGGAACACTGAAGCTTTCTTT. Its protein is CASSRDRGNTEAFF. V is TRBV5-4 and J is TRBJ1-1; 10 bases line up with TRBD1. V dropped 4 bases and J dropped 1; count of bases not matched to a gene: 1. This CDR3 has 14 amino acids. CDR1 and CDR2 from the germline V gene are SGHNT and YYREEE (reference sequence).